The 31 T cell receptor beta chains listed next were all sequenced from one sample in a study of shared clonotypes between healthy human individuals. The table came from immunoSEQ multiplex PCR; TCRdb's copy has only in-frame clones and leaves some out. The table has 2 million to 2.5 million clones, 80% to 95% seen once. Sequencing was done on a sample of naive CD4+ T cells from PBMCs. Subset: CD45RA+ positively selected. The receptors originated from a man aged 18 to 29 in good health. Some clones in this sample may be carry-over from other donors' samples.

Comment on this clone: It is unclear where the CDR3 begins or ends on the DNA, so no DNA is shown, and the CDR3 is as TCRdb lists it. J is TRBJ1-5 and V is TRBV6-4. Germline V CDR1 and CDR2: MRHNA, SNTAGT. The CDR3 region is 13 residues in length, termini included. The CDR3 sequence is CASSFGPGTAQHF.

As DNA, the CDR3 is TGTGCCAGCAGCGAGGGAGGGTCTACCGGGGAGCTGTTTTTT. Amino acid sequence: CASSEGGSTGELFF. The gene calls are TRBV11-3 and TRBJ2-2, with 7 bases identical to TRBD2. J lost 5 bases, V lost 5 bases, and 5 bases had no gene match. Germline CDR1 SGHNT, CDR2 YENEEA. The CDR3 is 14 residues long.

The rearrangement joins TRBV28 to TRBJ1-1; no clear D. CDR3 size: 14 residues. Germline V gene data show CDR1 as MDHEN and CDR2 as SYDVKM. V lost 8 bases to trimming and J lost 1 base, with 14 bases between them. Here the CDR3 reads CASGLGQQNTEAFF. CDR3 bases: TGTGCCAGCGGGTTGGGTCAGCAGAACACTGAAGCTTTCTTT.

The gene calls are TRBV11-2 and TRBJ1-4, with 9 positions matching TRBD1. J was trimmed by 0 bases and V by 5 bases; bases with no gene match: 7. Germline CDR1 and CDR2: SGHAT and FQNNGV. CDR3 length: 17 amino acids. The CDR3 protein is CASSDLGQGATNEKLFF. The DNA of the CDR3 is TGTGCCAGCAGCGATCTGGGACAGGGCGCAACTAATGAAAAACTGTTTTTT.

The V call is TRBV7-3, the J call TRBJ2-2; TRBD2 matches at 8 bases. J gave up 6 bases and V 6 bases, and 3 bases lay outside the gene matches. Germline CDR1 and CDR2: SGHTA and FQGTGA. The CDR3 has 13 amino acids. The chain's CDR3 is CASSPGLAGELFF. In DNA, the CDR3 is TGTGCCAGCAGTCCGGGACTAGCCGGGGAGCTGTTTTTT.

V usage is TRBV18 and J usage is TRBJ1-4, with D perhaps matching TRBD1 (5 bases). The CDR3 spans 16 residues. V lost 3 bases, J lost 3 bases, and 14 bases lay in between. Germline values: CDR1 KGHSH, CDR2 LQKENI. CDR3 residues: CASSPLTSGPNEKLFF. In DNA form, the CDR3 reads TGTGCCAGCTCACCTCTCACCTCGGGGCCTAATGAAAAACTGTTTTTT.

As regards this clone: Other DNA sequences of this sample code for an identical CDR3. The chain combines TRBV9 with TRBJ1-2; tentatively, D is TRBD1 (5 bases). This CDR3 comprises 13 residues. V dropped 0 bases and J dropped 8 bases, with 11 bases sitting between them. Per the germline V gene, CDR1 is SGDLS and CDR2 is YYNGEE. This chain's CDR3 is CASSVAGAGGYTF. The CDR3 nucleotides are TGTGCCAGCAGCGTAGCTGGGGCCGGGGGCTACACCTTC. The whole variable domain, remainder taken from reference TRBV9 and TRBJ1-2, is DSGVTQTPKHLITATGQRVTLRCSPRSGDLSVYWYQQSLDQGLQFLIQYYNGEERAKGNILERFSAQQFPDLHSELNLSSLELGDSALYFCASSVAGAGGYTFGSGTRLTVV.

The chain has TRBV5-1 and TRBJ1-1, with D unclear. Germline CDR1 SGHRS, CDR2 YFSETQ. The V end was cut by 5 bases, the J end by 0 bases, with 11 bases between. CDR3 length equals 14 residues. The CDR3 DNA follows: TGCGCCAGCAGTACCGAGCTACTGAACACTGAAGCTTTCTTT. Protein sequence: CASSTELLNTEAFF.

The gene calls are TRBV28 and TRBJ2-1, with 10 bases that match TRBD2. This CDR3 comprises 18 residues. Germline assignment: CDR1 MDHEN and CDR2 SYDVKM. Unmatched junction bases numbered 15, after V lost 2 bases and J lost 8 bases. The CDR3 protein is CASSLESGGLAGVYEQFF. The CDR3 DNA follows: TGTGCCAGCAGTTTAGAGTCTGGCGGGCTAGCGGGAGTCTATGAGCAGTTCTTC.

The genes are TRBV4-2 and TRBJ2-1, with 8 positions matching TRBD2. CDR3 length equals 16 residues. Losses at the gene ends were 3 bases for V and 4 bases for J; bases not matched to a gene: 8. Germline lookup yields CDR1 LGHNA and CDR2 YNFKEQ. This CDR3 is CASSHPPGGRYNEQFF. Written as DNA, the CDR3 is TGTGCCAGCAGCCACCCGCCCGGCGGGAGGTACAATGAGCAGTTCTTC.

Worth noting for this clone: This same CDR3 is encoded by further DNA sequences in the sample. The chain has TRBV20-1 and TRBJ2-7, with D hard to call. The CDR3 length is 11 residues. Trimming took off 0 bases at V and 5 bases at J, with 5 bases between the two ends. Germline V gene lookup returns CDR1 DFQATT and CDR2 SNEGSKA (reference sequence). This CDR3 reads CSARDRDEQYF. CDR3 in DNA: TGCAGTGCTAGAGATCGGGACGAGCAGTACTTC.

This clone has only one observation. The rearrangement joins TRBV7-8 to TRBJ2-2; D might be TRBD2 (5 bases). V lost 1 base to trimming and J lost 2 bases, with 11 bases between them. The germline CDR1 and CDR2 sequences are SGHVS and FQNEAQ. The CDR3 is 16 residues long. The CDR3 DNA reads as TGTGCCAGCAGCTTAGTAGAACTAGGCAACACCGGGGAGCTGTTTTTT. The encoded protein is CASSLVELGNTGELFF.

The CDR3 loop reads CASSLGARRNEKLFF. For the CDR3, the DNA is TGTGCCAGCAGCTTAGGGGCCAGGCGAAATGAAAAACTGTTTTTT. The chain has TRBV7-6 and TRBJ1-4; no definite D call. The CDR3 loop spans 15 amino acids. In germline, CDR1 is SGHVS, CDR2 FNYEAQ. V was shortened by 1 base and J by 5 bases, with 11 bases between the two germline ends.

This sequence joins TRBV7-2 and TRBJ2-3, with a weak D call TRBD1 (6 bases). CDR1 is SGHTA, CDR2 FQGNSA, per germline. Trimming took off 0 bases at V and 5 bases at J, with 12 bases between the two ends. This CDR3 has 15 amino acids. The CDR3 sequence: CASSLAGGVGDTQYF. CDR3 nucleotide sequence: TGTGCCAGCAGCTTAGCAGGGGGAGTGGGAGATACGCAGTATTTT.

V is TRBV18 and J is TRBJ1-5, with unresolved D. V was pared by 3 bases and J by 5 bases, with 8 bases between. The CDR3 loop spans 13 amino acids. The V gene's germline CDR1 is KGHSH and CDR2 LQKENI. CDR3 sequence reads: CASSPNTDQPQHF. DNA for the CDR3: TGTGCCAGCTCACCGAATACCGATCAGCCCCAGCATTTT.

This chain connects TRBV5-6 to TRBJ1-3, with D perhaps matching TRBD1 (6 bases). Germline lookup yields CDR1 SGHDT and CDR2 YYEEEE. The V end lost 1 base, the J end lost 0 bases, and 11 bases lay between the germline ends. The CDR3 runs 16 residues. The CDR3 DNA sequence: TGTGCCAGCAGCTTGAGGGGGTGGGTCTCTGGAAACACCATATATTTT. It specifies CASSLRGWVSGNTIYF.

The rearrangement uses TRBV7-3 and TRBJ2-7, with D maybe TRBD1 (5 bases). The germline V gene has CDR1 SGHTA and CDR2 FQGTGA. V dropped 2 bases and J dropped 0 bases, with 14 bases sitting between them. The length of the CDR3 is 16 residues. The CDR3 sequence is CASSLGAGHSSYEQYF. CDR3 nucleotide sequence: TGTGCCAGCAGCTTAGGGGCAGGCCATAGCTCCTACGAGCAGTACTTC.

The chain couples TRBV28 to TRBJ1-2, with TRBD1 identical over 8 bases. The germline gives CDR1 MDHEN, CDR2 SYDVKM. The junction had 7 bases not matched to a gene; V was cut back by 6 bases and J by 4 bases. There are 14 residues in the CDR3. CDR3 protein: CASRTGTGVYGYTF. Written as DNA, the CDR3 is TGTGCCAGCAGGACCGGGACAGGTGTCTATGGCTACACCTTC.

CDR3 sequence: CASSPGLGVQETQYF. CDR3 nucleotide sequence: TGCGCCAGCAGCCCCGGTTTAGGGGTTCAAGAGACCCAGTACTTC. This chain connects TRBV5-1 to TRBJ2-5; D is possibly TRBD1 (5 bases). V was cut by 4 bases and J by 2 bases, with 15 bases left in between. There are 15 residues in the CDR3. Germline V CDR1 and CDR2: SGHRS, YFSETQ.

This chain connects TRBV30 to TRBJ2-5; TRBD2 is a possible D gene (7 bases). Trimming shortened V by 1 base and J by 7 bases, and 22 bases separated the two germline ends. Germline V gene sequence: CDR1 GTSNPN, CDR2 SVGIG (reference sequence). This CDR3 is 16 amino acids long. The CDR3 reads CAWSAVGRITQGTQYF. CDR3 DNA: TGTGCCTGGAGTGCGGTCGGGAGGATAACACAGGGGACCCAGTACTTC.

The CDR3 DNA reads as TGTGCCAGCAGCCCTACAGGGGGCTTAGGAGACTATGGCTACACCTTC. Encoded protein: CASSPTGGLGDYGYTF. The V gene is TRBV28, the J gene TRBJ1-2; 9 bases line up with TRBD1. Trimming at V came to 6 bases and at J to 3 bases, leaving 11 bases not matched to a gene. The CDR3 has 16 amino acids. Germline CDR1 reads MDHEN; CDR2 reads SYDVKM.

J is TRBJ2-5 and V is TRBV29-1; D perhaps matches TRBD1 (5 bases). V lost 0 bases and J lost 5, with 16 bases in between. The germline V gene has CDR1 SQVTM and CDR2 ANQGSEA. CDR3 size: 15 residues. CDR3 sequence: CSVEDSTPPGETQYF. For the CDR3, the DNA is TGCAGCGTTGAAGATTCAACACCACCAGGGGAGACCCAGTACTTC.

This clone was seen a single time. The chain couples TRBV6-4 to TRBJ1-4; 7 bases line up with TRBD1. Germline V CDR1 and CDR2: MRHNA, SNTAGT. CDR3 length equals 16 residues. J gave up 2 bases and V 3 bases, and 6 bases lay outside the gene matches. The chain's CDR3 is CASSEATGATNEKLFF. The DNA of the CDR3 is TGTGCCAGCAGTGAAGCAACAGGGGCGACTAATGAAAAACTGTTTTTT.

The rearrangement uses TRBV29-1 and TRBJ1-3, with D unclear. Germline V CDR1 and CDR2: SQVTM, ANQGSEA. The CDR3 has 13 residues. Trimming took off 7 bases at V and 1 base at J, with 11 bases between the two ends. CDR3 sequence: CSAPDGSGNTIYF. The CDR3, as DNA: TGCAGCGCCCCCGACGGTTCTGGAAACACCATATATTTT.

A single count supports this clone. The rearrangement joins TRBV2 to TRBJ1-5; perhaps TRBD1 as D (6 bases). The V end lost 3 bases, the J end lost 11 bases, and 14 bases lay between the germline ends. Germline lookup yields CDR1 SNHLY and CDR2 FYNNEI. CDR3 size: 13 residues. CDR3: CASSDAGATAQHF. The CDR3, as DNA: TGTGCCAGCAGTGATGCAGGGGCAACGGCCCAGCATTTT.

V usage is TRBV28 and J usage is TRBJ2-3, with D possibly TRBD2 on 6 matching bases. The germline V gene has CDR1 MDHEN and CDR2 SYDVKM. The CDR3 runs 14 residues. Between the trimmed V and J ends, which lost 4 bases and 5 bases, there was a span of 13 bases. This chain's CDR3 is CASSSGDLRDTQYF. The CDR3 DNA sequence: TGTGCCAGCAGTTCGGGGGACCTCCGAGATACGCAGTATTTT.

The genes are TRBV27 and TRBJ2-5; D not certain. The CDR3 length is 12 residues. The germline gives CDR1 MNHEY, CDR2 SMNVEV (reference sequence). Deletions cut 9 bases from V and 2 bases from J, with 10 bases between. CDR3 amino acids: CASSGPQETQYF. CDR3 sequence (DNA): TGTGCCAGTAGTGGGCCGCAAGAGACCCAGTACTTC.

The CDR3, as DNA: TGTGCCAGCAGTCTCATTTACAGGGAGCAGTTCTTC. Protein product: CASSLIYREQFF. The V gene is TRBV28, the J gene TRBJ2-1; perhaps TRBD1 as D (5 bases). The V end was cut by 5 bases, the J end by 10 bases, with 12 bases between. Germline-derived CDR1 and CDR2 are MDHEN and SYDVKM. The CDR3 sequence is 12 residues long.

The chain has TRBV29-1 and TRBJ1-2, with D perhaps TRBD1 (6 bases). This CDR3 comprises 14 residues. Germline V gene sequence: CDR1 SQVTM, CDR2 ANQGSEA. With 1 base removed from V and 8 bases from J, the gap between germline ends came to 17 bases. The CDR3 DNA sequence: TGCAGCGTTGAAGTGGGAGGGGGAGGTCGAGGCTACACCTTC. Protein sequence: CSVEVGGGGRGYTF.

Only one count was recorded for this clone. The gene calls are TRBV2 and TRBJ2-7; 10 nucleotides line up with TRBD1. V dropped 7 bases and J dropped 2; count of bases not matched to a gene: 5. This CDR3 has 14 amino acids. CDR1 SNHLY and CDR2 FYNNEI come from the germline V gene. The CDR3 DNA reads as TGTGCCAGCAATGGGGGACAGGGGACCTACGAGCAGTACTTC. Translated, it gives CASNGGQGTYEQYF.

This sequence joins TRBV6-4 and TRBJ1-1; no clear D. This CDR3 has 13 residues. V lost 6 bases and J lost 0, with 8 bases in between. Germline values: CDR1 MRHNA, CDR2 SNTAGT. CDR3 residues: CASSLYMNTEAFF. CDR3 DNA: TGTGCCAGCAGCCTTTATATGAACACTGAAGCTTTCTTT.